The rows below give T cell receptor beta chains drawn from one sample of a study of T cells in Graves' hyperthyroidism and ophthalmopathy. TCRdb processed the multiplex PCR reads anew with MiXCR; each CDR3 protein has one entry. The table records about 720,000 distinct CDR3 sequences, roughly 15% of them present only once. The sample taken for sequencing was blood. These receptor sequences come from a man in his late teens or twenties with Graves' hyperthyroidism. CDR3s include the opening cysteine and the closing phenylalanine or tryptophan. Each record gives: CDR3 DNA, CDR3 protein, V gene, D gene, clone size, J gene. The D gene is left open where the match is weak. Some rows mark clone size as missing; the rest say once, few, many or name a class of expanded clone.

CDR3 DNA: TGTGCCACCACCGGGGGGCCTGGAAGATATACGCAGTATTTT
CDR3 protein: CATTGGPGRYTQYF
V gene: TRBV28
D gene: -
clone size: many
J gene: TRBJ2-3

CDR3 DNA: TGTGCCAGCAGTTCACAGGGATCGAGCAATCAGCCCCAGCATTTT
CDR3 protein: CASSSQGSSNQPQHF
V gene: TRBV27
D gene: -
clone size: -
J gene: TRBJ1-5

CDR3 DNA: TGCGCCAGCAGCAGTACAGGGGGTGGAGAAAAACTGTTTTTT
CDR3 protein: CASSSTGGGEKLFF
V gene: TRBV5-1
D gene: TRBD1
clone size: -
J gene: TRBJ1-4

CDR3 DNA: TGTGCTAGTGGGCCCGGGACAGTGATAACTGAAGCTTTCTTT
CDR3 protein: CASGPGTVITEAFF
V gene: TRBV12-5
D gene: TRBD1
clone size: many
J gene: TRBJ1-1

CDR3 DNA: TGTGCCACCAGCAGAGATTTGGGCTATAATTCACCCCTCCACTTT
CDR3 protein: CATSRDLGYNSPLHF
V gene: TRBV15
D gene: -
clone size: few
J gene: TRBJ1-6

CDR3 DNA: TGTGCCAGCCTCGGGTTGGGGAATGAGCAGTTCTTC
CDR3 protein: CASLGLGNEQFF
V gene: TRBV2
D gene: -
clone size: many
J gene: TRBJ2-1

CDR3 DNA: TGTGCCAGCAGACTCCCTGGCGACCGTCAGCCCCAGCATTTT
CDR3 protein: CASRLPGDRQPQHF
V gene: TRBV28
D gene: -
clone size: -
J gene: TRBJ1-5

CDR3 DNA: TGTGCCAGCAGTCCAACCGGGCCCCGTTGGGCTGGCTACACCTTC
CDR3 protein: CASSPTGPRWAGYTF
V gene: TRBV28
D gene: -
clone size: few
J gene: TRBJ1-2

CDR3 DNA: TGTGCCAGCAGCTTAGATGGCGGCTATGGCTACACCTTC
CDR3 protein: CASSLDGGYGYTF
V gene: TRBV7-9
D gene: -
clone size: few
J gene: TRBJ1-2

CDR3 DNA: TGTGCCATTTCGGACAGGGGGAACACTGAAGCTTTCTTT
CDR3 protein: CAISDRGNTEAFF
V gene: TRBV19
D gene: TRBD1
clone size: many
J gene: TRBJ1-1

CDR3 DNA: TGCAGTGCTAGAGAGGCGGGAGGGCCGGGCTCCTACAATGAGCAGTTCTTC
CDR3 protein: CSAREAGGPGSYNEQFF
V gene: TRBV20-1
D gene: TRBD2
clone size: few
J gene: TRBJ2-1

CDR3 DNA: TGTGCCACCAGTGAAACAGGGCGAGGCAATCAGCCCCAGCATTTT
CDR3 protein: CATSETGRGNQPQHF
V gene: TRBV24-1
D gene: -
clone size: few
J gene: TRBJ1-5

CDR3 DNA: TGTGCCAGTAGTATCCCAGGAGGGGCGGGAGTGGAGCTCTACAATGAGCAGTTCTTC
CDR3 protein: CASSIPGGAGVELYNEQFF
V gene: TRBV19
D gene: TRBD2
clone size: few
J gene: TRBJ2-1

CDR3 DNA: TGCAGTGCCACGGGTGGCGGGAGGGCCTTGGGCTACAATGAGCAGTTCTTC
CDR3 protein: CSATGGGRALGYNEQFF
V gene: TRBV20-1
D gene: TRBD2
clone size: many
J gene: TRBJ2-1

CDR3 DNA: TGCAGCGTTGGAGGACAGGGGTACAATGAGCAGTTCTTC
CDR3 protein: CSVGGQGYNEQFF
V gene: TRBV29-1
D gene: TRBD1
clone size: -
J gene: TRBJ2-1

CDR3 DNA: TGCAGTGCTGCCGGGCAGTTCACTGAAGCTTTCTTT
CDR3 protein: CSAAGQFTEAFF
V gene: TRBV20-1
D gene: -
clone size: -
J gene: TRBJ1-1

CDR3 DNA: TGTGCCAGCAGTTACAGCGATCTTTATGGCTACACCTTC
CDR3 protein: CASSYSDLYGYTF
V gene: TRBV28
D gene: -
clone size: few
J gene: TRBJ1-2

CDR3 DNA: TGTGCCAGCAGTTTATGGGTAGGGTCTGGAAACACCATATATTTT
CDR3 protein: CASSLWVGSGNTIYF
V gene: TRBV28
D gene: -
clone size: few
J gene: TRBJ1-3

CDR3 DNA: TGCAGCCCTTTCCTGGGGGGAAGTGGCTACACCTTC
CDR3 protein: CSPFLGGSGYTF
V gene: TRBV29-1
D gene: -
clone size: -
J gene: TRBJ1-2

CDR3 DNA: TGTGCCAGCAGCTTAGGAGGGACGGATGAGCAGTTCTTC
CDR3 protein: CASSLGGTDEQFF
V gene: TRBV3-1
D gene: -
clone size: few
J gene: TRBJ2-1

CDR3 DNA: TGCAGTGCTAGGCCTGGGACAGGGACTGTCTACGAGCAGTACTTC
CDR3 protein: CSARPGTGTVYEQYF
V gene: TRBV20-1
D gene: TRBD1
clone size: many
J gene: TRBJ2-7

CDR3 DNA: TGTGCCAGCAGCCCCCGGACAGGGGGCATGGAGCCCCAGCATTTT
CDR3 protein: CASSPRTGGMEPQHF
V gene: TRBV7-9
D gene: TRBD1
clone size: -
J gene: TRBJ1-5

CDR3 DNA: TGTGCCAGCACCCGGACCGGGCGGTACGAGCAGTACTTC
CDR3 protein: CASTRTGRYEQYF
V gene: TRBV7-9
D gene: -
clone size: -
J gene: TRBJ2-7

CDR3 DNA: TGTGCCAGCAGTTTGAGGTGGGAGCAGTACTTC
CDR3 protein: CASSLRWEQYF
V gene: TRBV28
D gene: -
clone size: many
J gene: TRBJ2-7

CDR3 DNA: TGTGCCAGCAGCCACACAGCTTCGGGGGCCAACGTCCTGACTTTC
CDR3 protein: CASSHTASGANVLTF
V gene: TRBV7-3
D gene: -
clone size: -
J gene: TRBJ2-6

CDR3 DNA: TGTGCCAGCACCTGGAGTTCGGGTGAGCAGTTCTTC
CDR3 protein: CASTWSSGEQFF
V gene: TRBV28
D gene: -
clone size: many
J gene: TRBJ2-1

CDR3 DNA: TGCGCCAGCAGCTCCGCCAGGACCGGATTCACAGATACGCAGTATTTT
CDR3 protein: CASSSARTGFTDTQYF
V gene: TRBV5-1
D gene: -
clone size: many
J gene: TRBJ2-3

CDR3 DNA: TGTGCCAGCAACCAACTAGCGGGTTACGAGCAGTACTTC
CDR3 protein: CASNQLAGYEQYF
V gene: TRBV6-2/TRBV6-3
D gene: TRBD2
clone size: few
J gene: TRBJ2-7

CDR3 DNA: TGTGCCAGTAGTAACCTAGTGGGGGATACGCAGTATTTT
CDR3 protein: CASSNLVGDTQYF
V gene: TRBV19
D gene: -
clone size: -
J gene: TRBJ2-3

CDR3 DNA: TGTGCCAGCAGACCAACTAGCGGGAGCACCTACAATGAGCAGTTCTTC
CDR3 protein: CASRPTSGSTYNEQFF
V gene: TRBV7-8
D gene: TRBD2
clone size: many
J gene: TRBJ2-1

CDR3 DNA: TGTGCCAGCTCGGACAGGGGCCGCAACTATGGCTACACCTTC
CDR3 protein: CASSDRGRNYGYTF
V gene: TRBV18
D gene: TRBD1
clone size: few
J gene: TRBJ1-2

CDR3 DNA: TGTGCCAGCAGCGTAGGCCAGGGATTTTACAATGAGCAGTTCTTC
CDR3 protein: CASSVGQGFYNEQFF
V gene: TRBV9
D gene: -
clone size: -
J gene: TRBJ2-1

CDR3 DNA: TGTGCCTGGAGTGTACTCCGGGGGAGGGTAGACAATGAGCAGTTCTTC
CDR3 protein: CAWSVLRGRVDNEQFF
V gene: TRBV30
D gene: TRBD2
clone size: many
J gene: TRBJ2-1

CDR3 DNA: TGTGCCAGCAGCGTAGTGCACGAGAACACCGGGGAGCTGTTTTTT
CDR3 protein: CASSVVHENTGELFF
V gene: TRBV9
D gene: -
clone size: few
J gene: TRBJ2-2

CDR3 DNA: TGTGCCAGCAGCCAAGTACAGGGGATGGGCGAGCAGTACTTC
CDR3 protein: CASSQVQGMGEQYF
V gene: TRBV14
D gene: TRBD1
clone size: few
J gene: TRBJ2-7

CDR3 DNA: TGTGCCAGCAGCTCCTCTTGGACCCCAGCGGAGCGGGACGGGGAGCTGTTTTTT
CDR3 protein: CASSSSWTPAERDGELFF
V gene: TRBV11-1
D gene: TRBD2
clone size: -
J gene: TRBJ2-2

CDR3 DNA: TGCAGTGCTTCTATCAGGCAGGGACTTGGCAGCAATCAGCCCCAGCATTTT
CDR3 protein: CSASIRQGLGSNQPQHF
V gene: TRBV20-1
D gene: -
clone size: -
J gene: TRBJ1-5

CDR3 DNA: TGTGCCACCAAGTCCCAGGGCGTCGAGACCCAGTACTTC
CDR3 protein: CATKSQGVETQYF
V gene: TRBV28
D gene: -
clone size: many
J gene: TRBJ2-5

CDR3 DNA: TGTGCCAGCAGCGCGGGACAGATCTACGAGCAGTACTTC
CDR3 protein: CASSAGQIYEQYF
V gene: TRBV28
D gene: -
clone size: many
J gene: TRBJ2-7

CDR3 DNA: TGTGCCAGTAATGGGCCAGGCAACGGCAATGAGCAGTTCTTC
CDR3 protein: CASNGPGNGNEQFF
V gene: TRBV28
D gene: -
clone size: many
J gene: TRBJ2-1

CDR3 DNA: TGTGCCAGCAGTCCAAGTGCAGGGGGCGTTTACGAGCAGTACTTC
CDR3 protein: CASSPSAGGVYEQYF
V gene: TRBV12-3/TRBV12-4
D gene: TRBD1
clone size: many
J gene: TRBJ2-7

CDR3 DNA: TGCAGTGCTATCCCAGGACGGAACACTGAAGCTTTCTTT
CDR3 protein: CSAIPGRNTEAFF
V gene: TRBV20-1
D gene: -
clone size: many
J gene: TRBJ1-1

CDR3 DNA: TGTGCCAGCAAGACCGAGGGCGGTCAGCCCCAGCATTTT
CDR3 protein: CASKTEGGQPQHF
V gene: TRBV28
D gene: -
clone size: -
J gene: TRBJ1-5

CDR3 DNA: TGTGCCAGCAGTTACTCCCCGGAAAAGTGGGATGCAGATACGCAGTATTTT
CDR3 protein: CASSYSPEKWDADTQYF
V gene: TRBV6-2/TRBV6-3
D gene: -
clone size: many
J gene: TRBJ2-3

CDR3 DNA: TGTGCCAGCAGTGGGGGCGGGGGGGATCAGCCCCAGCATTTT
CDR3 protein: CASSGGGGDQPQHF
V gene: TRBV9
D gene: -
clone size: -
J gene: TRBJ1-5

CDR3 DNA: TGCAGTGCTAGAGATCGGACAGGGAGATCCTACAATGAGCAGTTCTTC
CDR3 protein: CSARDRTGRSYNEQFF
V gene: TRBV20-1
D gene: TRBD1
clone size: few
J gene: TRBJ2-1

CDR3 DNA: TGTGCCAGCAGTAACAGGGATTACGAGCAGTACTTC
CDR3 protein: CASSNRDYEQYF
V gene: TRBV28
D gene: -
clone size: many
J gene: TRBJ2-7

CDR3 DNA: TGTGCCAGCGGGGCGAGTTCCTCCTACAATGAGCAGTTCTTC
CDR3 protein: CASGASSSYNEQFF
V gene: TRBV9
D gene: -
clone size: many
J gene: TRBJ2-1

CDR3 DNA: TGTGCCAGCAGCTTAAGGGGACAGGGGGCAGAGAAGCAGTACTTC
CDR3 protein: CASSLRGQGAEKQYF
V gene: TRBV7-3
D gene: TRBD1
clone size: many
J gene: TRBJ2-7

CDR3 DNA: TGTGCCAGCAGCGAGCGGGCCGTTACCTACGAGCAGTACTTC
CDR3 protein: CASSERAVTYEQYF
V gene: TRBV7-2
D gene: -
clone size: -
J gene: TRBJ2-7

CDR3 DNA: TGTGCCAGTAGTCCGGGGCCAGGGGGCCTCTACAATGAGCAGTTCTTC
CDR3 protein: CASSPGPGGLYNEQFF
V gene: TRBV19
D gene: TRBD1
clone size: -
J gene: TRBJ2-1

CDR3 DNA: TGCAGTGCCGGCCTCAGGGGGCAATCCAATGAGCAGTTCTTC
CDR3 protein: CSAGLRGQSNEQFF
V gene: TRBV20-1
D gene: TRBD1
clone size: many
J gene: TRBJ2-1

CDR3 DNA: TGCAGCGTTGAGTTTCGTGAGACCCAGTACTTC
CDR3 protein: CSVEFRETQYF
V gene: TRBV29-1
D gene: -
clone size: -
J gene: TRBJ2-5

CDR3 DNA: TGTGCCAGCAGCCCCCGAGGGTGGGGGCCAGAGACCCAGTACTTC
CDR3 protein: CASSPRGWGPETQYF
V gene: TRBV7-9
D gene: -
clone size: many
J gene: TRBJ2-5